The sequence of this T cell receptor beta chain was determined in a study of cytomegalovirus exposure and HLA in healthy donors. The ends lost 7 bases at V and 4 bases at J; junction bases unmatched: 10. Germline values: CDR1 SNHLY, CDR2 FYNNEI. This CDR3 is 14 amino acids long. Study-wide results and limits: It was reported in a later analysis that an Asian-associated ancestry cluster showed fewer N-insertions than the roughly 670-donor mean.

A few counts support this clone. What it binds is not known. The PCR employed 60 Vbeta primers together with 13 Jbeta primers. Clones were read by immunoSEQ multiplex PCR, and TCRdb kept only the in-frame ones, dropping some. There are about 65,000 clones in the sample; almost 80% occur only once, and 3% lies in the top ten. Although they were nominally healthy when sampled, donors likely had unrecorded immune exposures. The clonotype originates from a girl aged 10-17 years in good health and CMV-seropositive. The V gene is TRBV2, the J gene TRBJ2-7; TRBD2 matches at 7 bases. The source material was PBMCs. In DNA, the CDR3 is TGTGCCAGCAACCCAGGCCCAGCGGGGTACGAGCAGTACTTC. This translates into CASNPGPAGYEQYF.